Shown below are 5 T cell receptor beta chains from a single sample sequenced in a study of T cells after yellow fever vaccination. One entry per CDR3 protein results from TCRdb running MiXCR on the 5' RACE reads. The table shows about 400,000 distinct CDR3 sequences, with around 6.5% occurring only once. The sample in question was PBMCs, obtained 5 days after the yellow fever booster vaccination. The receptors originated from a man aged 25-40 years who received the YFV17D yellow fever vaccine.

This clonotype turned up a few times. The chain employs TRBV7-2 and TRBJ2-4, with D unresolved. CDR1 SGHTA and CDR2 FQGNSA come from the germline V gene. This CDR3 has 15 amino acids. V dropped 0 bases and J dropped 5 bases, with 11 bases sitting between them. The CDR3 spells CASSLAARVENIQYF. The CDR3 DNA follows: TGTGCCAGCAGCTTAGCTGCCAGAGTGGAAAACATTCAGTACTTC.

The gene calls are TRBV12-3 or TRBV12-4 and TRBJ2-7; 7 bases align to TRBD2. Trimming removed 6 bases from V and 4 bases from J; junction bases left unmatched: 18. The CDR3 spans 17 residues. Here the CDR3 DNA reads TGTGCCAGCAGCTTAACTAGAGGGCGGGAGACCCCATACGAGCAGTACTTC. Its translation: CASSLTRGRETPYEQYF.

This clonotype was counted only a few times. CDR3 in amino acids: CASSSAYEQFF. The CDR3 DNA follows: TGTGCCAGCTCCTCCGCGTATGAGCAGTTCTTC. The chain links TRBV18 to TRBJ2-1, with D hard to call. The CDR3 runs to 11 residues. From germline, CDR1 is KGHSH and CDR2 LQKENI. Trimming removed 6 bases at V and 8 bases at J, with 8 bases between. Variable domain in full (rest from reference TRBV18 and TRBJ2-1): NAGVMQNPRHLVRRRGQEARLRCSPMKGHSHVYWYRQLPEEGLKFMVYLQKENIIDESGMPKERFSAEFPKEGPSILRIQQVVRGDSAAYFCASSSAYEQFFGPGTRLTVL.

The rearrangement uses TRBV6-5 and TRBJ1-3; weak D call: TRBD1 (6 bases). The germline V gene has CDR1 MNHEY and CDR2 SVGAGI. V lost 6 bases, J lost 0 bases, and 15 bases lay in between. The CDR3 runs to 16 residues. The CDR3 DNA reads TGTGCCAGCAGCCACCCCGGGGGGCGCTCTGGAAACACCATATATTTT. This sequence encodes CASSHPGGRSGNTIYF.

This clonotype was observed a handful of times. The chain is built from TRBV5-1 and TRBJ2-1, with D possibly matching TRBD1 (6 bases). CDR3 size: 15 residues. Germline V gene data show CDR1 as SGHRS and CDR2 as YFSETQ. The V gene lost 0 bases and the J gene lost 0 bases, with 7 bases spanning the gap. CDR3 bases: TGCGCCAGCAGCTTGGTGGGGGCCTCCTACAATGAGCAGTTCTTC. Its translation is CASSLVGASYNEQFF.